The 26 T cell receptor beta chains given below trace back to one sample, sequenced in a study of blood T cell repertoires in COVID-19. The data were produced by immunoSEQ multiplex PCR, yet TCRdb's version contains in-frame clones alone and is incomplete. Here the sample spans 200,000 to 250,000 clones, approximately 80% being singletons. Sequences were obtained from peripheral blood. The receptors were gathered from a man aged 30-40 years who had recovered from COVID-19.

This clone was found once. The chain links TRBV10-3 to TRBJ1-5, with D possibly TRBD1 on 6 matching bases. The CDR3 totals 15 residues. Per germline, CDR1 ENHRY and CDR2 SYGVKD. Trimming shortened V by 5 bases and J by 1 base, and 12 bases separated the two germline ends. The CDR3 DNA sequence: TGTGCCATCAGTAGGGGGAAGGGGAGCAATCAGCCCCAGCATTTT. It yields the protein CAISRGKGSNQPQHF.

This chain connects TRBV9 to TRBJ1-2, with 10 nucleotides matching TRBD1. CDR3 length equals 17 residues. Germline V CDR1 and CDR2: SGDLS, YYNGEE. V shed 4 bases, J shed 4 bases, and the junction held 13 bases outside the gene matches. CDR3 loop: CASSQAVDRGRSYGYTF. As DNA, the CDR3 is TGTGCCAGCAGCCAGGCGGTAGACAGGGGGCGATCCTATGGCTACACCTTC. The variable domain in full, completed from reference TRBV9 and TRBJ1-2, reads DSGVTQTPKHLITATGQRVTLRCSPRSGDLSVYWYQQSLDQGLQFLIQYYNGEERAKGNILERFSAQQFPDLHSELNLSSLELGDSALYFCASSQAVDRGRSYGYTFGSGTRLTVV.

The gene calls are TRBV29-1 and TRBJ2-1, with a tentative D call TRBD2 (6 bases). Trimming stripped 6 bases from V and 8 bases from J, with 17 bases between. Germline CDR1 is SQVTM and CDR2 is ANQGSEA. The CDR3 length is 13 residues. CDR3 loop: CSVGRAWGDEQFF. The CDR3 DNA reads TGCAGCGTGGGAAGGGCCTGGGGGGATGAGCAGTTCTTC.

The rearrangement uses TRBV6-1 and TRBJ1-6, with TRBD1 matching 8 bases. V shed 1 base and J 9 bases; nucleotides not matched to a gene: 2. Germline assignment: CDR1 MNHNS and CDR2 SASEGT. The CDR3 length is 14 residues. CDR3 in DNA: TGTGCCAGCAGTGAAGGGCAGGGGGCTTCACCCCTCCACTTT. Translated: CASSEGQGASPLHF.

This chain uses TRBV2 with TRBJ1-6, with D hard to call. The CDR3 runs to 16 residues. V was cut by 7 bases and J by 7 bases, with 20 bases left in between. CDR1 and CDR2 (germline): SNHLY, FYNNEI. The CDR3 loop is CASTERSGIANSPLHF. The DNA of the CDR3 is TGTGCCAGCACGGAGAGGTCGGGGATCGCAAATTCACCCCTCCACTTT.

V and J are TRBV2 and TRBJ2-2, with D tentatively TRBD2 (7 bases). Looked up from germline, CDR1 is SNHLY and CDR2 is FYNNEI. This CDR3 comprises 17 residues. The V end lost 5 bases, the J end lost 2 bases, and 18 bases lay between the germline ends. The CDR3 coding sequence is TGTGCCAGCAGTCCCAGTTGGGGGGGGCGTAACACCGGGGAGCTGTTTTTT. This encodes CASSPSWGGRNTGELFF. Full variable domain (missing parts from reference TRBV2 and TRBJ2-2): EPEVTQTPSHQVTQMGQEVILRCVPISNHLYFYWYRQILGQKVEFLVSFYNNEISEKSEIFDDQFSVERPDGSNFTLKIRSTKLEDSAMYFCASSPSWGGRNTGELFFGEGSRLTVL.

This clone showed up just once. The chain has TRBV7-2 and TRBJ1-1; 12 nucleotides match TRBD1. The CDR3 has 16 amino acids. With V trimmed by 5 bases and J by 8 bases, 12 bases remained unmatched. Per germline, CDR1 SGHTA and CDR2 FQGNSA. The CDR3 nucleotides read TGTGCCAGCAGCAAAGGGACAGGGGGCGGAACCGTGGAAGCTTTCTTT. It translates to CASSKGTGGGTVEAFF.

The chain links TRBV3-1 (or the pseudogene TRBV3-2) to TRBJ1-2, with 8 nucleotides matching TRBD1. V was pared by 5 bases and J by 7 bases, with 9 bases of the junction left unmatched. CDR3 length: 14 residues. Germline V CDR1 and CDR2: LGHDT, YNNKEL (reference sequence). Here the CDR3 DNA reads TGTGCCAGCAGCGGACCCGGACAGGGCCTTGGCTACACCTTC. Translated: CASSGPGQGLGYTF.

CDR3 sequence reads: CASAGGTATTSPLHF. The CDR3 bases are TGTGCCTCTGCAGGGGGGACAGCGACCACTTCACCCCTCCACTTT. The rearrangement joins TRBV2 to TRBJ1-6; 7 nucleotides line up with TRBD1. The CDR3 is made up of 15 amino acids. Germline lookup yields CDR1 SNHLY and CDR2 FYNNEI. V lost 11 bases, J lost 9 bases, and 16 bases stayed unmatched.

DNA of the CDR3: TGCGCCAGCAGCCTAACGACAGGGTCGAATTCACCCCTCCACTTT. This gives the protein CASSLTTGSNSPLHF. This chain joins TRBV4-1 and TRBJ1-6, with 7 bases identical to TRBD1. V shed 4 bases and J 7 bases; nucleotides not matched to a gene: 7. The CDR3 sequence is 15 residues long. CDR1 is MGHRA, CDR2 YSYEKL, per germline.

The CDR3 DNA sequence: TGCGCCAGCAGTGCAACAGTACAAGAGACCCAGTACTTC. Translating it yields CASSATVQETQYF. The chain links TRBV10-1 to TRBJ2-5, with D unclear. This CDR3 is built from 13 residues. CDR1 and CDR2 from the germline V gene are WNHNN and SYGVQD (reference sequence). V was trimmed by 4 bases and J by 2 bases, leaving 8 bases between them.

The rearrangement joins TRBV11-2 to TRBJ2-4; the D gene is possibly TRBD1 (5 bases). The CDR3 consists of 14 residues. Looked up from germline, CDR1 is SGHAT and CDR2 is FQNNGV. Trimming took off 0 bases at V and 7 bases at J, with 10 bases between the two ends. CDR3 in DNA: TGTGCCAGCAGCTTAGAAGTAGGGGTGAACATTCAGTACTTC. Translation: CASSLEVGVNIQYF.

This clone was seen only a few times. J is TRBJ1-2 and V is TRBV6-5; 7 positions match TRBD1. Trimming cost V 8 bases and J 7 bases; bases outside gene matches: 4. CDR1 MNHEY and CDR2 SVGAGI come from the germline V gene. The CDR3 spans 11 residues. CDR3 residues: CASGGTAGYTF. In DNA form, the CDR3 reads TGTGCCAGCGGGGGGACAGCTGGCTACACCTTC.

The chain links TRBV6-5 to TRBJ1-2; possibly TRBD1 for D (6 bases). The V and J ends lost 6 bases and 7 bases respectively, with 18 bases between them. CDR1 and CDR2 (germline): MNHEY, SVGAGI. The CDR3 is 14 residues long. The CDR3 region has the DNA TGTGCCAGCAGCCCCGGGACACTGCTTACTGGCTACACCTTC. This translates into CASSPGTLLTGYTF.

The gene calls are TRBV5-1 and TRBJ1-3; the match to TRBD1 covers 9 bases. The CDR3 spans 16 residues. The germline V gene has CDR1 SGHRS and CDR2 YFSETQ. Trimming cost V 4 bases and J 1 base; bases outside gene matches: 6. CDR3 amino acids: CASSPGQGDSGNTIYF. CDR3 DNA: TGCGCCAGCAGCCCGGGACAGGGAGATTCTGGAAACACCATATATTTT.

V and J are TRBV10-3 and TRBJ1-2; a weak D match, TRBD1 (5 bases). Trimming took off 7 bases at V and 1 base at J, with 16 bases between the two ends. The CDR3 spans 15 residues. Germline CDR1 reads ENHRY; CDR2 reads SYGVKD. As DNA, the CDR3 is TGTGCCATCACGAGCGGGGAGACAGTTAACTATGGCTACACCTTC. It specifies CAITSGETVNYGYTF.

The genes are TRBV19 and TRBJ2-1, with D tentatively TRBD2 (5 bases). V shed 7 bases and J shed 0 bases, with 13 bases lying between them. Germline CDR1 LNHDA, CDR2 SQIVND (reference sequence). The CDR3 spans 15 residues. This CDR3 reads CASKRAESSYNEQFF. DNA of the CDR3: TGTGCCAGTAAGCGAGCGGAAAGCTCCTACAATGAGCAGTTCTTC.

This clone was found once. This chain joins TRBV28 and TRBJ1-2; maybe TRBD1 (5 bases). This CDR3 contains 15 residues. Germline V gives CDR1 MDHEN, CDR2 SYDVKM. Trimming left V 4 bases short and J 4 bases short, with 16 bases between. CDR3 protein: CASSSPGEGTYGYTF. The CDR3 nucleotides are TGTGCCAGCAGTTCCCCGGGGGAGGGGACCTATGGCTACACCTTC.

The CDR3 here is CASSSASGGAVETQYF. The DNA of the CDR3 is TGTGCCAGCAGCTCCGCTAGCGGGGGGGCCGTAGAGACCCAGTACTTC. This chain links TRBV13 with TRBJ2-5, with TRBD2 matching 12 bases. CDR1 PRHDT and CDR2 FYEKMQ come from the germline V gene (reference sequence). J lost 4 bases, V lost 4 bases, and 7 bases had no gene match. There are 16 residues in the CDR3.

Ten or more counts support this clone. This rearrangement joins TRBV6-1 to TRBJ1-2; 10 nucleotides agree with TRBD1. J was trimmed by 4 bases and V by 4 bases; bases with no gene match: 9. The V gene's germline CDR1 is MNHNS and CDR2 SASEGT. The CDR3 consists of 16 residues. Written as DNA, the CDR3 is TGTGCCAGCAGTGCCGTCAGGACAGGGGGGGGCTATGGCTACACCTTC. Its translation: CASSAVRTGGGYGYTF.

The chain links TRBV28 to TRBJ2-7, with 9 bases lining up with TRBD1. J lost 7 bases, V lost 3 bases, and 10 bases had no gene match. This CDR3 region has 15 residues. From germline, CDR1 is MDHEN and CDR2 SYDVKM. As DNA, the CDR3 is TGTGCCAGCAGTTTGACCGGGACAGGGTCGGGGGAGCAGTACGTC. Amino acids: CASSLTGTGSGEQYV.

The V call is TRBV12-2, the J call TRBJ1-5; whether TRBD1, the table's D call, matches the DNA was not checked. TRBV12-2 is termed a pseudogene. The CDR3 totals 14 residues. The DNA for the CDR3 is TGTGCAAGTCGCGGAGACAGGGGAAATCAGCCCCAGCATTTT. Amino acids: CASRGDRGNQPQHF.

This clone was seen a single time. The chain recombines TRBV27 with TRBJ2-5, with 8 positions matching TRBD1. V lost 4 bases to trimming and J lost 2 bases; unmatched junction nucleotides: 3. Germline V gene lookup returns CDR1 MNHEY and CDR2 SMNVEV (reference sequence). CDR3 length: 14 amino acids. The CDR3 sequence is CASSYQGAQETQYF. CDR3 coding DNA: TGTGCCAGCAGTTACCAGGGGGCACAAGAGACCCAGTACTTC.

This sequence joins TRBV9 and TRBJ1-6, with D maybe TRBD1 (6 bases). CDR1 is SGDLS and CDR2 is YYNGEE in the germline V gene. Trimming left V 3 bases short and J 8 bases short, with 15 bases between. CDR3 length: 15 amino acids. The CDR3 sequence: CASSGRGLADSPLHF. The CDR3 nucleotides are TGTGCCAGCAGCGGCAGGGGTTTGGCTGATTCACCCCTCCACTTT.

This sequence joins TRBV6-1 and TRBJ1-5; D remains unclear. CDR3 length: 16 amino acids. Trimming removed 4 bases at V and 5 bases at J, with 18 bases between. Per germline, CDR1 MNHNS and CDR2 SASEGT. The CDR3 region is CASSGALGSGHQPQHF. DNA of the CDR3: TGTGCCAGCAGTGGGGCATTGGGGAGTGGGCATCAGCCCCAGCATTTT.

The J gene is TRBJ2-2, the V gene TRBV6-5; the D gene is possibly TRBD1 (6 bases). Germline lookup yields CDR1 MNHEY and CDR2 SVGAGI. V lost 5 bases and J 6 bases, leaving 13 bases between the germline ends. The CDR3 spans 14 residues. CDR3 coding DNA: TGTGCCAGCAGTCCTTTACAGGGAGCCGGGGAGCTGTTTTTT. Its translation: CASSPLQGAGELFF.